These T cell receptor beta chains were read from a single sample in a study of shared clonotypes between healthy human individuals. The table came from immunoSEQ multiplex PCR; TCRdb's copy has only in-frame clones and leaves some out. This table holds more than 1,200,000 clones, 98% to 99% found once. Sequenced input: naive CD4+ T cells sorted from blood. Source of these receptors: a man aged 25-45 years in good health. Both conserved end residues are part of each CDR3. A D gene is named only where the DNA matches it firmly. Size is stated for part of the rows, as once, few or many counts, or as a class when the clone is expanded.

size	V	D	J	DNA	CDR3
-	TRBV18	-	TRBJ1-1	TGTGCCAGCTCATCTACAGGAGACACTGAAGCTTTCTTT	CASSSTGDTEAFF
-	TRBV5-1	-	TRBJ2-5	TGCGCCAGCAGCTTGGTACTAGCTGAAGAGACCCAGTACTTC	CASSLVLAEETQYF
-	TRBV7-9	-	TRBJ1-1	TGTGCCAGCAGCTTAATCCCGGACGGAATGAACACTGAAGCTTTCTTT	CASSLIPDGMNTEAFF
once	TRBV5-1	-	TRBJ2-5	TGCGCCAGCAGCTTGGGTCGGGAGACCCAGTACTTC	CASSLGRETQYF
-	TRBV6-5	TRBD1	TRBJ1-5	TGTGCCAGCAGACCCGGGACAGGGGTCCATCAGCCCCAGCATTTT	CASRPGTGVHQPQHF
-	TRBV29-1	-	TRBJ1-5	TGCAGCACCGGGGGGCTAAATCAGCCCCAGCATTTT	CSTGGLNQPQHF
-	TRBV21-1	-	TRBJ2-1	TGTGCCAGCAGCAAAGGACCCTACAATGAGCAGTTCTTC	CASSKGPYNEQFF
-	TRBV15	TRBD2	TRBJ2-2	TGTGCCACCAGCAGTCGACTAGCGGGAGATACCGGGGAGCTGTTTTTT	CATSSRLAGDTGELFF
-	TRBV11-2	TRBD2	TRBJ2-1	TGTGCCAGCAGCTTAAGCGGGAGTGTCAATGAGCAGTTCTTC	CASSLSGSVNEQFF
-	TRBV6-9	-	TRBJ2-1	TGTGCCAGCCTTTGGGGCTATGAGCAGTTCTTC	CASLWGYEQFF
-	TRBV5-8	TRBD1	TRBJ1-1	TGTGCCAGCAGTTTAAGACAGGGTGGGACTGAAGCTTTCTTT	CASSLRQGGTEAFF
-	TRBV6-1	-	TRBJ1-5	TGTGCCAGCAGTAACCGGGACCCCGATAATCAGCCCCAGCATTTT	CASSNRDPDNQPQHF
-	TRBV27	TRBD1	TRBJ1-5	TGTGCCAGCAGTTTAAGGGGACAGGGGGCGGGTCAGCCCCAGCATTTT	CASSLRGQGAGQPQHF
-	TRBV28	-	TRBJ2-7	TGTGCCAGCAGTACTAGGGGCCACGGACTCTACGAGCAGTACTTC	CASSTRGHGLYEQYF
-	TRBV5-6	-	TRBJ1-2	TGTGCCAGCAGCTTGGTCTTGAGCCGGGACATCTATGGCTACACCTTC	CASSLVLSRDIYGYTF
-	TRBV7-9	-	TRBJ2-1	TGTGCCAGCAGCTCCCCGGGGCCACCTAGAATCGCCTTCTTC	CASSSPGPPRIAFF
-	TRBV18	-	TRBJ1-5	TGTGCCAGCTCACCACGCGGAGGGAACAATCAGCCCCAGCATTTT	CASSPRGGNNQPQHF
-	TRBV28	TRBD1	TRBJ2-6	TGTGCCAGCAGGCTGACAGGGTCTGGGGCCAACGTCCTGACTTTC	CASRLTGSGANVLTF
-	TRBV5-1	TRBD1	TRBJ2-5	TGCGCCAGCAGCTTGGTGACAGGGGGCGAAGAGACCCAGTACTTC	CASSLVTGGEETQYF
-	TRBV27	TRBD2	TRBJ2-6	TGTGCCAGCAGCTACCTCGGCCAGCGGGAGGGTGTCCTGACTTTC	CASSYLGQREGVLTF
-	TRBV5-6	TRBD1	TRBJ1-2	TGTGCCAGCAGCTTTACCGGGACAGGGGTTCTGAGCGGCTACACCTTC	CASSFTGTGVLSGYTF
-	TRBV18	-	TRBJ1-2	TGTGCCAGCTCACCACCGGGTTACCCGGTCGGCTACACCTTC	CASSPPGYPVGYTF
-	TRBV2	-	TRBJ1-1	TGTGCCAGCAGTTCCAGTGGGAACACTGAAGCTTTCTTT	CASSSSGNTEAFF
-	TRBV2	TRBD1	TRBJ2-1	TGTGCCACCGGCGGACAGGTACTCTACAATGAGCAGTTCTTC	CATGGQVLYNEQFF
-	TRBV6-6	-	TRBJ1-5	TGTGCCAGCATTAACGGGGGGCCGGGACAGCCCCAGCATTTT	CASINGGPGQPQHF
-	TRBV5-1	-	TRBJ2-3	TGCGCCAGCAGCTTCGAGACAGATACGCAGTATTTT	CASSFETDTQYF
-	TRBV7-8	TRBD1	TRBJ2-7	TGTGCCAGCAGCCTCCAGGGGGCCTACGAGCAGTACTTC	CASSLQGAYEQYF
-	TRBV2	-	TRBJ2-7	TGTGCCAGCAGTGAAGGGTGGGGCCCTAGGGGCGAGCAGTACTTC	CASSEGWGPRGEQYF
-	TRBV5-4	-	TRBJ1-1	TGTGCCAGCAGCTTGCTCACAGACCCTGAGGAAGCTTTCTTT	CASSLLTDPEEAFF
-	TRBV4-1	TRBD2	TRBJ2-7	TGCGCCAGCACGGTTACCGGGACTAGCGGGATGTTTGAGCAGTACTTC	CASTVTGTSGMFEQYF
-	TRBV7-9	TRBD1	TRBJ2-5	TGTGCCAGCAGCTTAGCGACAGGGTGGTCGGAGACCCAGTACTTC	CASSLATGWSETQYF
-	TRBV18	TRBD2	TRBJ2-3	TGTGCCAGCTCACGAGCGGGAACTACAGATACGCAGTATTTT	CASSRAGTTDTQYF
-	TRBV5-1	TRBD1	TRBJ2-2	TGCGCCAGCAGCCCGGGACAGGGGACGAACACCGGGGAGCTGTTTTTT	CASSPGQGTNTGELFF
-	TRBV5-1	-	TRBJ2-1	TGCGCCAGCGGACCGGGACCGGGTAACTACAATGAGCAGTTCTTC	CASGPGPGNYNEQFF
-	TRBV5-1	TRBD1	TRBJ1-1	TGCGCCAGCAGCTCGGGGACAGGCCCTATGAACACTGAAGCTTTCTTT	CASSSGTGPMNTEAFF
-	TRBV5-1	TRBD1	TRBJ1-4	TGCGCCAGCAGGCGGACAGGGGACAGTGAAAAACTGTTTTTT	CASRRTGDSEKLFF
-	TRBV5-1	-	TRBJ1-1	TGCGCCAGCCGCCAGGGGTGGGTAGCTGAAGCTTTCTTT	CASRQGWVAEAFF
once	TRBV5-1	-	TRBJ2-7	TGCGCCAGCAGCTTGACTAGTAAAAACTACGAGCAGTACTTC	CASSLTSKNYEQYF
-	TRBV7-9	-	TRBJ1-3	TGTGCCAGCAGCTTCGTCCTCTCTGGAAACACCATATATTTT	CASSFVLSGNTIYF
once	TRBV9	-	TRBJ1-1	TGTGCCAGCAGCATAATAAGCCATACGAACACTGAAGCTTTCTTT	CASSIISHTNTEAFF
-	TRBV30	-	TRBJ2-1	TGTGCCTGGAATGTCTCTAAGCGCGAGGATGACATCTACAATGAGCAGTTCTTC	CAWNVSKREDDIYNEQFF
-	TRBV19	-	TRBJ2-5	TGTGCCAGTAGTATTAACCGAGGGGAGACCCAGTACTTC	CASSINRGETQYF
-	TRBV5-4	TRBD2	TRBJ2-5	TGTGCCAGCAGCTTGTTGGCTAGCGGGAGGACCTTCCAAGAGACCCAGTACTTC	CASSLLASGRTFQETQYF
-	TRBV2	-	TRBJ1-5	TGTGCCAGCAGTGTGGTTCGAGGGGATCAGCCCCAGCATTTT	CASSVVRGDQPQHF
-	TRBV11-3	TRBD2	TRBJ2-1	TGTGCCAGCAGCTTAACTGCGCCGGGACTAGGAAATGAGCAGTTCTTC	CASSLTAPGLGNEQFF
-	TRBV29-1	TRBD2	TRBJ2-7	TGCAGCGTTCGCCCCAGCGGGAGTATCTCCTACGAGCAGTACTTC	CSVRPSGSISYEQYF
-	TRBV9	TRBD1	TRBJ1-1	TGTGCCAGCAGCCCGCGACAGGGGAACACTGAAGCTTTCTTT	CASSPRQGNTEAFF
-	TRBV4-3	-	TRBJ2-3	TGCGCCAGCAGCCAAGAGGGCGTTAGCACAGATACGCAGTATTTT	CASSQEGVSTDTQYF
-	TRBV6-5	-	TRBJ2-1	TGTGCCAGCAAAAGGGACCCTGACAATGAGCAGTTCTTC	CASKRDPDNEQFF
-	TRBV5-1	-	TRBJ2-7	TGCGCCAGCAGCTTCGGGTTGCGGGATTACTCCTACGAGCAGTACTTC	CASSFGLRDYSYEQYF
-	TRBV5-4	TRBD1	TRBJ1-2	TGTGCCAGCAGCCCGGGACAGTATAACTATGGCTACACCTTC	CASSPGQYNYGYTF
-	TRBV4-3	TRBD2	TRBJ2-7	TGCGCCAGCAGCCAAGATCAATTGGCTAGCGGGAGAGGCTACGAGCAGTACTTC	CASSQDQLASGRGYEQYF
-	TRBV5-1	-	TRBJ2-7	TGCGCCAGCAGTGACGGACTATCCTTCGGGGGCTACGAGCAGTACTTC	CASSDGLSFGGYEQYF
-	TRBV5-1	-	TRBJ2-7	TGCGCCAGCAGTCATGATAACAGGGTTCCCTACGAGCAGTACTTC	CASSHDNRVPYEQYF
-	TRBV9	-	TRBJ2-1	TGTGCCAGCAGCGCCGGGACTTATAGCTCCTACAATGAGCAGTTCTTC	CASSAGTYSSYNEQFF